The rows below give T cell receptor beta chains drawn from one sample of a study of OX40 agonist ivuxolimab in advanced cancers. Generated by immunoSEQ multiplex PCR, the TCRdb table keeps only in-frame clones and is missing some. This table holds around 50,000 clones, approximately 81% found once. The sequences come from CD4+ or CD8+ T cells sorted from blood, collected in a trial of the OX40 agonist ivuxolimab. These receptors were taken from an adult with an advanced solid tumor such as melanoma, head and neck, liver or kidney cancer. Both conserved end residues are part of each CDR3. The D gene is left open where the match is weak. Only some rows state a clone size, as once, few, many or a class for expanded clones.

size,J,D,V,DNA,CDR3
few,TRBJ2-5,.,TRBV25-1,TGTGCCAGCAGTGTTATCCTCGGACCCGTGGGAGAGACCCAGTACTTC,CASSVILGPVGETQYF
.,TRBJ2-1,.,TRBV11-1,TGTGCCAGCAGCCTTTCCAGTAGCTCCTACAATGAGCAGTTCTTC,CASSLSSSSYNEQFF
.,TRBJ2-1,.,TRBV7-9,TGTGCCTTTGAGGCAGTGGGCACGGATGAGCAGTTCTTC,CAFEAVGTDEQFF
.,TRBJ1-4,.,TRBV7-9,TGTGCCAGCAGCCCCTTAGACGGAAATGAAAAACTGTTTTTT,CASSPLDGNEKLFF
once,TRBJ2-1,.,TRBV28,TGTGCCAGCAGTTTGCCCCTTAGGAGGGTGTACCACAATGAGCAGTTCTTC,CASSLPLRRVYHNEQFF
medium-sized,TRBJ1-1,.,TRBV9,TGTGCCAGCAGCGCCTCGGCGGGTGAGGGTTTTTTGGGCACTGAAGCTTTCTTT,CASSASAGEGFLGTEAFF
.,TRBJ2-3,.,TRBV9,TGTGCCAGCAGCCCGGTTGGCGGCACAGATACGCAGTATTTT,CASSPVGGTDTQYF
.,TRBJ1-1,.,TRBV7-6,TGTGCCAGCAGCTCCGGGGGGTCCACTGAAGCTTTCTTT,CASSSGGSTEAFF
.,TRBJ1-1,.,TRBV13,TGTGCCAGCAGCTTGGTGACAGGAATTAACACTGAAGCTTTCTTT,CASSLVTGINTEAFF
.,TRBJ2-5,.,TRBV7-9,TGTGCCAGCAGCCATGAGACAGCTCAAGAGACCCAGTACTTC,CASSHETAQETQYF
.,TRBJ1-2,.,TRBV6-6,TGTGCCAGCAGTTACGCGTCGGGCTATGGCTACACCTTC,CASSYASGYGYTF